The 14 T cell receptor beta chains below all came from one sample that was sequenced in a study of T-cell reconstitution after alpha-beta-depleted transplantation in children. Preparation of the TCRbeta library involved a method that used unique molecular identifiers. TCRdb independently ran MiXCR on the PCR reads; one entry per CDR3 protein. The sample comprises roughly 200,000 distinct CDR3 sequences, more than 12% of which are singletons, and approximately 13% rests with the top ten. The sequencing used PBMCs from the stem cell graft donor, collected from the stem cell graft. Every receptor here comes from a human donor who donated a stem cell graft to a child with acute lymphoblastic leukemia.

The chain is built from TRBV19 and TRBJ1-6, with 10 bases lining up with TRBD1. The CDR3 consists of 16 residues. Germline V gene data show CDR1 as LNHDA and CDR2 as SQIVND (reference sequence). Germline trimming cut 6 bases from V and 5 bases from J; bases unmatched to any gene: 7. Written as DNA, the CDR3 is TGTGCCAGTAGGGACCGGGACAGGGGCCATAATTCACCCCTCCACTTT. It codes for CASRDRDRGHNSPLHF.

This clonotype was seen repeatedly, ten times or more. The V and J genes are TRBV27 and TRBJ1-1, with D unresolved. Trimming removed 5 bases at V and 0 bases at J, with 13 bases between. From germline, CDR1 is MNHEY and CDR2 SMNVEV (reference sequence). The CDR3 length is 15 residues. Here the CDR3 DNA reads TGTGCCAGCAGTCGCCCCGGACCCTTGAACACTGAAGCTTTCTTT. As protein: CASSRPGPLNTEAFF.

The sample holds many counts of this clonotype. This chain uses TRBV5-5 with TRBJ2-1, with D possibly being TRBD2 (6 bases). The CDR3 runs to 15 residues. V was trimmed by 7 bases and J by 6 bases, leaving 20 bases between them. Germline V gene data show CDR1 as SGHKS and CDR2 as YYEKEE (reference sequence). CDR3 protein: CASAPGLALSNEQFF. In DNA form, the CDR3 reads TGTGCCAGCGCCCCTGGTCTAGCGCTCTCCAATGAGCAGTTCTTC.

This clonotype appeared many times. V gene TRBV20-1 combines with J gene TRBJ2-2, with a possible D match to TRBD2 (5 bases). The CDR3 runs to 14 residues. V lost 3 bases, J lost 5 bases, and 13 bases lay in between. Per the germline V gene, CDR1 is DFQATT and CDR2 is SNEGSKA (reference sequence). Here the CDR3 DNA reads TGCAGTGCTAGGTCCAGCGGAGAAACCGGGGAGCTGTTTTTT. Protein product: CSARSSGETGELFF.

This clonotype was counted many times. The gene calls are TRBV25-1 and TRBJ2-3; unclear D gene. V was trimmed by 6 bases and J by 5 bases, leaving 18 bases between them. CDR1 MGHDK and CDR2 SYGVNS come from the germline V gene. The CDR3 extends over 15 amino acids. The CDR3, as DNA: TGTGCCAGCAGCGCCCGACACATTTTAAGAGATACGCAGTATTTT. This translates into CASSARHILRDTQYF.

In DNA, the CDR3 is TGTGCCAGCAGCCAGGCAGGATCATCCGCGGAAGCTTTCTTT. Encoded protein: CASSQAGSSAEAFF. V and J are TRBV4-2 and TRBJ1-1; D gene uncertain. V was cut by 3 bases and J by 8 bases, with 16 bases left in between. CDR1 is LGHNA and CDR2 is YNFKEQ in the germline V gene. This CDR3 comprises 14 residues.

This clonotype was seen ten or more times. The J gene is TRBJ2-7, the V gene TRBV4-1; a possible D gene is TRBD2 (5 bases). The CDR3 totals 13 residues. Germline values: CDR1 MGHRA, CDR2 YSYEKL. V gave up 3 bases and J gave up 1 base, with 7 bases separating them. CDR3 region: CASSQTGSYEQYF. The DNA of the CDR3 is TGCGCCAGCAGCCAGACGGGATCCTACGAGCAGTACTTC.

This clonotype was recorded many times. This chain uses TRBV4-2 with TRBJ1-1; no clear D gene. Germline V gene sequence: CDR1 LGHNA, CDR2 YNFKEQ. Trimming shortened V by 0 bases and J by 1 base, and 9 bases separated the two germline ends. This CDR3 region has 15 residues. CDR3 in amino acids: CASSQDWRANTEAFF. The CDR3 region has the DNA TGTGCCAGCAGCCAAGATTGGAGGGCGAACACTGAAGCTTTCTTT.

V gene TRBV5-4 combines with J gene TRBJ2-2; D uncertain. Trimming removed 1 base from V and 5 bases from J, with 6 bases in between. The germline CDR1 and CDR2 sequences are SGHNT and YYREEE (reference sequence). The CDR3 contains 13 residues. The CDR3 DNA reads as TGTGCCAGCAGCTTGCTGAGGACCGGGGAGCTGTTTTTT. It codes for CASSLLRTGELFF. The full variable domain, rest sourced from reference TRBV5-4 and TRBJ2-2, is ETGVTQSPTHLIKTRGQQVTLRCSSQSGHNTVSWYQQALGQGPQFIFQYYREEENGRGNFPPRFSGLQFPNYSSELNVNALELDDSALYLCASSLLRTGELFFGEGSRLTVL.

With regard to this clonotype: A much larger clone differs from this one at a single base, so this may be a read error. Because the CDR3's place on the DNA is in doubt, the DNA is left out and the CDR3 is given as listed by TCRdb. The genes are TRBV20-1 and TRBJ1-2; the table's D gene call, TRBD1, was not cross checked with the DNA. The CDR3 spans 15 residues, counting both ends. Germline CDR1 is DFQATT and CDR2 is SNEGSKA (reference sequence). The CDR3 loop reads CSAVVGDRANYGCTF.

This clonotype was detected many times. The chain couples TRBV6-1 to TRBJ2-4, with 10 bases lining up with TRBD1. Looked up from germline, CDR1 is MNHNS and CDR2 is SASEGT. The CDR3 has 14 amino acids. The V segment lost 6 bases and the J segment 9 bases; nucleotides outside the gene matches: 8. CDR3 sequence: CASRSGTGARIQYF. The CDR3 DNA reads TGTGCCAGCAGGTCCGGGACAGGGGCTCGCATTCAGTACTTC.

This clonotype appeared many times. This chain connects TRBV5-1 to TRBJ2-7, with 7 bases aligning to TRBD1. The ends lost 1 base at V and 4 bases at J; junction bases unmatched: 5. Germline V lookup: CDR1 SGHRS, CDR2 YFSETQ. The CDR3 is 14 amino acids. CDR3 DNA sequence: TGCGCCAGCAGCTTGCCCGGGACAGCTTACGAGCAGTACTTC. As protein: CASSLPGTAYEQYF.

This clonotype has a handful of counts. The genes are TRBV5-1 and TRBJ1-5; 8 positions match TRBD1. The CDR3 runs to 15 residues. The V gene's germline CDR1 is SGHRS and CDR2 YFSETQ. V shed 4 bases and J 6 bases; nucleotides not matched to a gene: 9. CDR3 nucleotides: TGCGCCAGCAGCGAGACAGGGGTAGTCGGTCAGCCCCAGCATTTT. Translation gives CASSETGVVGQPQHF.

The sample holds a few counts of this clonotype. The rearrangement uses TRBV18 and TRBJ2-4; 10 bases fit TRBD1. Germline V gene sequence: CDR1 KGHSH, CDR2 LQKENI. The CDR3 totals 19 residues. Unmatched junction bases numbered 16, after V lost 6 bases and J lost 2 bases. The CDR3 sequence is CASSTVGQGPLGSKNIQYF. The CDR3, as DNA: TGTGCCAGCTCTACCGTGGGACAGGGGCCCCTAGGGTCCAAAAACATTCAGTACTTC. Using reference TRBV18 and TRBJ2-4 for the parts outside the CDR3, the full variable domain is NAGVMQNPRHLVRRRGQEARLRCSPMKGHSHVYWYRQLPEEGLKFMVYLQKENIIDESGMPKERFSAEFPKEGPSILRIQQVVRGDSAAYFCASSTVGQGPLGSKNIQYFGAGTRLSVL.